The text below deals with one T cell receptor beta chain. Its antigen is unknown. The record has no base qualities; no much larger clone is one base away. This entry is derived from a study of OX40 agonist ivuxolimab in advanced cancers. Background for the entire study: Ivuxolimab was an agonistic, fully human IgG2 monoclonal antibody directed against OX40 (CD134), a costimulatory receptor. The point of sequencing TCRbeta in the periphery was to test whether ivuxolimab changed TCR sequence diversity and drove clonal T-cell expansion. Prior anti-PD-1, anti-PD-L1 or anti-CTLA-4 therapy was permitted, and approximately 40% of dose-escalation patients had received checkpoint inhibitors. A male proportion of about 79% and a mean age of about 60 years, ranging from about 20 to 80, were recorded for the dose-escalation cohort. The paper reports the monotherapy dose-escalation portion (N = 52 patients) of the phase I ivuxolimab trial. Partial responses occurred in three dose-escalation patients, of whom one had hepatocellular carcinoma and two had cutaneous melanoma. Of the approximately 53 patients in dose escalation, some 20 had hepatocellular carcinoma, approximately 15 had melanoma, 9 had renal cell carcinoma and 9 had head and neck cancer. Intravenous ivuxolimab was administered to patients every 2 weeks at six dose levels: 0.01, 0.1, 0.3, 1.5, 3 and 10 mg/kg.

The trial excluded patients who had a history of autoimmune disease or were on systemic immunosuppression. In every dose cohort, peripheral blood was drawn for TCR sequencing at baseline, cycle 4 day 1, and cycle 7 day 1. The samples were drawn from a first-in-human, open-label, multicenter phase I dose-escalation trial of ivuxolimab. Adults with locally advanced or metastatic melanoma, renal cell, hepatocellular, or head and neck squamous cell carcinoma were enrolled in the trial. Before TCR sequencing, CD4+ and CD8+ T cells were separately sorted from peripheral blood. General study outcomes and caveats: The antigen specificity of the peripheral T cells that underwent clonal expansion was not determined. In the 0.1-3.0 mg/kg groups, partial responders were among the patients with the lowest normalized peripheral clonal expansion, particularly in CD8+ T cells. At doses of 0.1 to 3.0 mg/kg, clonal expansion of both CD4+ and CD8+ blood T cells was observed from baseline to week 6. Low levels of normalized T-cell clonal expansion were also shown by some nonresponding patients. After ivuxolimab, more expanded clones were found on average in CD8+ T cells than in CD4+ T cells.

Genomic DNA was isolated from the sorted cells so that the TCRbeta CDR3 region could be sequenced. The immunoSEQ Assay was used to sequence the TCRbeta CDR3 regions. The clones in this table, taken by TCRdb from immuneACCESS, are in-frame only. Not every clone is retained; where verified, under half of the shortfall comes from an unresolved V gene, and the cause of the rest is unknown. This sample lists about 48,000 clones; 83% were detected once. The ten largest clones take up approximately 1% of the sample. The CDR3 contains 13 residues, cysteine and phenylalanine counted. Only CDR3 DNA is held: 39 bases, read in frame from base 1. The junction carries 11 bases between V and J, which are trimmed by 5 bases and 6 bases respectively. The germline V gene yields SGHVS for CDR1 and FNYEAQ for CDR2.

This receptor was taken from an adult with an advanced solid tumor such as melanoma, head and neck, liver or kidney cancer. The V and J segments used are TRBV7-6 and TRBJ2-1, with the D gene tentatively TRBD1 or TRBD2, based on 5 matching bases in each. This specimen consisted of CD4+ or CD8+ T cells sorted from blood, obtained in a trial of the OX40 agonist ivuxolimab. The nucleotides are TGTGCCAGCAGCCGGGACCGACTCAATGAGCAGTTCTTC. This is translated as CASSRDRLNEQFF.